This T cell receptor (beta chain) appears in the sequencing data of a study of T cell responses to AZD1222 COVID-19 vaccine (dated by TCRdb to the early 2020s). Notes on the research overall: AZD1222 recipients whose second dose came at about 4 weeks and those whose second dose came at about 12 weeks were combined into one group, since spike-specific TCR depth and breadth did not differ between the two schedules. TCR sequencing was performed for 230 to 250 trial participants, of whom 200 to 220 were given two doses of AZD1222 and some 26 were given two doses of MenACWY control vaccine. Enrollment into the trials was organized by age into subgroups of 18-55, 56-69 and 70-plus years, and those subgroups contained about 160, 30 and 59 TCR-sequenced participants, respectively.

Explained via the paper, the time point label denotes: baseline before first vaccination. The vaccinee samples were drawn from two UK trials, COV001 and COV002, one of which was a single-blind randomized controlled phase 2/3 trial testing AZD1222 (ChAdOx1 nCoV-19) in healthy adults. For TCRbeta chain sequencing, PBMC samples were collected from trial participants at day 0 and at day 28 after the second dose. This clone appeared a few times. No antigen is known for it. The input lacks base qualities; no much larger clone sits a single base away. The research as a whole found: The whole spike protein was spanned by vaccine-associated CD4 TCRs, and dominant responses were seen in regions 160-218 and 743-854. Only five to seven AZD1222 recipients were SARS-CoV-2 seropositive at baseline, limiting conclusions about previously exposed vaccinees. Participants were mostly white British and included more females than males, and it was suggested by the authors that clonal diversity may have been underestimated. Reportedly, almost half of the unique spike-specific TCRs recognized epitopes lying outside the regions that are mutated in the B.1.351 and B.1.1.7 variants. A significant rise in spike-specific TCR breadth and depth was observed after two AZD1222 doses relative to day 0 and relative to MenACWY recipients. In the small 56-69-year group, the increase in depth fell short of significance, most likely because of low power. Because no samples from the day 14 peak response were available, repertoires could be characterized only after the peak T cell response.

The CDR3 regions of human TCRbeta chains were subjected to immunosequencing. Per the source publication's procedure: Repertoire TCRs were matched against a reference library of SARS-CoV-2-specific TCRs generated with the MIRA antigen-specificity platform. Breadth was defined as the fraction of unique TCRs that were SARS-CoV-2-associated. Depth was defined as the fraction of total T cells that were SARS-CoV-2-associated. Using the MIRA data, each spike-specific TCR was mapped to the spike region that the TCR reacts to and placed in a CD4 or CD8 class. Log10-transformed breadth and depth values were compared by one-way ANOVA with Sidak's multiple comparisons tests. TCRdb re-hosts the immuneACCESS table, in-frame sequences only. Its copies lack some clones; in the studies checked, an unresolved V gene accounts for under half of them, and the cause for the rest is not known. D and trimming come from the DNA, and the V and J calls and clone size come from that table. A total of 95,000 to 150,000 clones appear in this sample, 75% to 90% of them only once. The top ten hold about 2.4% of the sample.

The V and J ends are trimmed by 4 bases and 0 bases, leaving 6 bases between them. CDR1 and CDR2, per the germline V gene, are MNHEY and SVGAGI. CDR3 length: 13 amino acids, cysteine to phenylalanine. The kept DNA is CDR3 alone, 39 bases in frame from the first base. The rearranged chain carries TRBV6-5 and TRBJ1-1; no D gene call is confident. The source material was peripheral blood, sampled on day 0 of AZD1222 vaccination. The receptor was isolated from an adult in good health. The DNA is TGTGCCAGCAGTTTACAGCTGAACACTGAAGCTTTCTTT. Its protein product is CASSLQLNTEAFF.